The 20 T cell receptor beta chains reported below all come from one sample, sequenced in a study of shared clonotypes between healthy human individuals. CD45RO-negative CD8 cells positively selected for CCR7 made up the naive population, which excluded terminally differentiated effector memory CD45RA+ cells. The data were produced by immunoSEQ multiplex PCR, yet TCRdb's version contains in-frame clones alone and is incomplete. Among some 1,900,000 clones listed, about 95% were seen once. The sample was naive CD8+ T cells sorted from blood. All receptors derive from a man aged 18-30 years in good health.

In DNA, the CDR3 is TGTGCCAGCAGCGCCCTGAGTAGCGGGCGTTACGAGCAGTACTTC. It encodes CASSALSSGRYEQYF. The rearrangement uses TRBV5-4 and TRBJ2-7; 7 nucleotides align to TRBD2. V gave up 4 bases and J gave up 4 bases; unmatched junction bases: 11. CDR1 and CDR2 (germline): SGHNT, YYREEE (reference sequence). The CDR3 is 15 residues long.

V and J are TRBV4-3 and TRBJ1-1; unclear D gene. Between the trimmed V and J ends, which lost 0 bases and 1 base, there was a span of 12 bases. The CDR3 runs to 16 residues. Germline CDR1 LGHNA, CDR2 YSLEER. DNA for the CDR3: TGCGCCAGCAGCCAAGATATTGGGGTTCGGAACACTGAAGCTTTCTTT. Protein sequence: CASSQDIGVRNTEAFF.

This chain links TRBV6-5 with TRBJ2-5, with D tentatively TRBD2 (6 bases). Trimming left V 0 bases short and J 2 bases short, with 10 bases between. The CDR3 has 15 amino acids. Germline V gene data show CDR1 as MNHEY and CDR2 as SVGAGI. CDR3 sequence reads: CASSYSASEQETQYF. The CDR3 DNA is TGTGCCAGCAGTTACTCGGCTAGCGAACAAGAGACCCAGTACTTC.

The genes are TRBV29-1 and TRBJ1-1; D is unresolved. This CDR3 is 14 amino acids long. The germline V and J ends were trimmed by 0 bases and 0 bases, with 8 bases remaining between them. Germline-derived CDR1 and CDR2 are SQVTM and ANQGSEA. The CDR3 protein is CSVEDLRLNTEAFF. The CDR3 coding sequence is TGCAGCGTTGAAGATCTAAGACTGAACACTGAAGCTTTCTTT.

The chain links TRBV6-1 to TRBJ2-1; TRBD2 matches 11 bases. The CDR3 runs to 16 residues. Germline assignment: CDR1 MNHNS and CDR2 SASEGT. V lost 4 bases, J lost 5 bases, and 7 bases stayed unmatched. The CDR3 coding sequence is TGTGCCAGCAGTGTACGACTAGCGGGACTCGACAATGAGCAGTTCTTC. This encodes CASSVRLAGLDNEQFF.

Regarding this clone: The sample holds other DNA sequences that translate to the same CDR3. CDR3 sequence (DNA): TGTGCCAGCAGCCCCGACAGGGGCGAGCAGTACTTC. This encodes CASSPDRGEQYF. The chain employs TRBV7-9 and TRBJ2-7; 8 bases match TRBD1. CDR1 is SEHNR, CDR2 FQNEAQ, per germline (reference sequence). V was clipped by 5 bases and J by 6 bases; unmatched bases: 3. The CDR3 runs to 12 residues.

The chain carries TRBV7-2 and TRBJ2-7; D not resolved. The CDR3 sequence is 15 residues long. CDR1 and CDR2 (germline): SGHTA, FQGNSA. Trimming removed 1 base from V and 7 bases from J, with 17 bases in between. CDR3 in DNA: TGTGCCAGCAGCTTAGAGGATGGTCTAGTGGGGGAGCAGTACTTC. Its translation is CASSLEDGLVGEQYF.

The chain has TRBV6-6 and TRBJ2-1; D may be TRBD1 or TRBD2 (5 bases each). This CDR3 contains 16 residues. Trimming left V 2 bases short and J 0 bases short, with 11 bases between. Germline lookup yields CDR1 MNHNY and CDR2 SVGAGI (reference sequence). The CDR3 sequence is CASSYRDPSSYNEQFF. DNA of the CDR3: TGTGCCAGCAGTTACCGGGACCCTAGCTCCTACAATGAGCAGTTCTTC.

Details on this clone: The same CDR3 can be traced to other DNA sequences in this sample. V gene TRBV7-9 combines with J gene TRBJ2-5; D is unclear. Trimming left V 3 bases short and J 0 bases short, with 5 bases between. CDR1 and CDR2 from the germline V gene are SEHNR and FQNEAQ (reference sequence). There are 13 residues in the CDR3. The CDR3 spells CASSLADQETQYF. The CDR3 region has the DNA TGTGCCAGCAGCTTGGCAGACCAAGAGACCCAGTACTTC. The full variable domain, its missing parts supplied by reference TRBV7-9 and TRBJ2-5, is DTGVSQNPRHKITKRGQNVTFRCDPISEHNRLYWYRQTLGQGPEFLTYFQNEAQLEKSRLLSDRFSAERPKGSFSTLEIQRTEQGDSAMYLCASSLADQETQYFGPGTRLLVL.

The genes are TRBV5-1 and TRBJ1-1, with D unresolved. The ends were cut back, 0 bases at V and 6 bases at J, with 0 bases in the middle. CDR3 length equals 10 residues. The germline gives CDR1 SGHRS, CDR2 YFSETQ. Here the CDR3 reads CASSLAEAFF. Written as DNA, the CDR3 is TGCGCCAGCAGCTTGGCTGAAGCTTTCTTT.

To note about this clone: Other DNA sequences in this specimen translate into the identical CDR3. This chain links TRBV2 with TRBJ2-1; a possible D gene is TRBD2 (5 bases). CDR1 and CDR2 (germline): SNHLY, FYNNEI. The V end lost 6 bases, the J end lost 5 bases, and 8 bases lay between the germline ends. The CDR3 runs to 12 residues. CDR3 DNA sequence: TGTGCCAGCAGCGGACTTAACAATGAGCAGTTCTTC. The encoded protein is CASSGLNNEQFF.

The chain combines TRBV6-5 with TRBJ1-5, with 9 bases identical to TRBD1. The germline V gene encodes CDR1 MNHEY and CDR2 SVGAGI. This CDR3 comprises 15 residues. J gave up 3 bases and V 6 bases, and 6 bases lay outside the gene matches. The CDR3 is CASSYGTGNNQPQHF. CDR3 bases: TGTGCCAGCAGCTACGGGACAGGGAACAATCAGCCCCAGCATTTT.

This clone was seen only once. Here the CDR3 DNA reads TGTGCCAGCAGTTCGGTCCTCAATGAGCAGTTCTTC. Amino acid sequence: CASSSVLNEQFF. The V gene is TRBV27, the J gene TRBJ2-1; D is ambiguous. Looked up from germline, CDR1 is MNHEY and CDR2 is SMNVEV (reference sequence). Trimming left V 4 bases short and J 6 bases short, with 7 bases between. The length of the CDR3 is 12 residues.

The V call is TRBV5-4, the J call TRBJ2-3; D is perhaps TRBD1 (7 bases). Trimming removed 5 bases at V and 1 base at J, with 14 bases between. Per germline, CDR1 SGHNT and CDR2 YYREEE (reference sequence). CDR3 length equals 15 residues. The DNA for the CDR3 is TGTGCCAGCAGGTCAGGCAGGGGGGGCACAGATACGCAGTATTTT. As protein: CASRSGRGGTDTQYF. The variable domain in full, with the rest retrieved from reference TRBV5-4 and TRBJ2-3, is ETGVTQSPTHLIKTRGQQVTLRCSSQSGHNTVSWYQQALGQGPQFIFQYYREEENGRGNFPPRFSGLQFPNYSSELNVNALELDDSALYLCASRSGRGGTDTQYFGPGTRLTVL.

The CDR3 DNA sequence: TGTGCCAGCAGCCAAGTAGCGGGAGTTGAGCAGTTCTTC. This encodes CASSQVAGVEQFF. This chain connects TRBV14 to TRBJ2-1, with TRBD2 matching over 9 bases. The CDR3 covers 13 residues. V trimming: 1 base; J trimming: 9 bases; junction bases outside the gene matches: 1. Germline CDR1 reads SGHDN; CDR2 reads FVKESK.

Concerning this clone itself: Other DNA sequences of this sample code for an identical CDR3. The chain combines TRBV5-1 with TRBJ1-1; D is unresolved. Trimming cost V 0 bases and J 4 bases, with 10 bases left between them. The CDR3 extends over 14 amino acids. The germline V gene encodes CDR1 SGHRS and CDR2 YFSETQ. The CDR3 region has the DNA TGCGCCAGCAGCTTGGAAGGGTTTGGCACTGAAGCTTTCTTT. Translated, it gives CASSLEGFGTEAFF. Variable domain in full (rest from reference TRBV5-1 and TRBJ1-1): KAGVTQTPRYLIKTRGQQVTLSCSPISGHRSVSWYQQTPGQGLQFLFEYFSETQRNKGNFPGRFSGRQFSNSRSEMNVSTLELGDSALYLCASSLEGFGTEAFFGQGTRLTVV.

This clone is a singleton in its sample. The rearrangement links TRBV13 to TRBJ1-1; no firm D call. This CDR3 comprises 13 residues. The V end lost 5 bases, the J end lost 3 bases, and 10 bases lay between the germline ends. Germline CDR1 is PRHDT and CDR2 is FYEKMQ (reference sequence). The CDR3 DNA reads TGTGCCAGCAGCCCCATCGGAGACACTGAAGCTTTCTTT. Translating gives CASSPIGDTEAFF.

The J gene is TRBJ2-3, the V gene TRBV15; D may correspond to TRBD1 or TRBD2 (5 bases each). In germline, CDR1 is LNHNV, CDR2 YYDKDF (reference sequence). Trimming pared 2 bases from V and 5 bases from J, leaving 17 bases between. The CDR3 consists of 16 residues. The CDR3 spells CATSRQWGFSEDTQYF. In DNA form, the CDR3 reads TGTGCCACCAGCAGACAATGGGGGTTTAGCGAAGATACGCAGTATTTT.

The sample holds one count of this clone. The chain couples TRBV7-2 to TRBJ1-2; D remains unclear. Trimming took 10 bases from V and 0 from J, leaving 12 bases between them. Per the germline V gene, CDR1 is SGHTA and CDR2 is FQGNSA. The CDR3 spans 13 residues. The CDR3 is CAKSGVTNYGYTF. CDR3 DNA: TGTGCCAAATCGGGCGTAACTAACTATGGCTACACCTTC.

The chain recombines TRBV6-4 with TRBJ2-1, with unresolved D. Between the trimmed V and J ends, which lost 2 bases and 1 base, there was a span of 12 bases. Germline V gene data show CDR1 as MRHNA and CDR2 as SNTAGT. The CDR3 totals 16 residues. CDR3 bases: TGTGCCAGCAGTGACAACGCCTTCCTTTCCTACAATGAGCAGTTCTTC. Translating gives CASSDNAFLSYNEQFF.